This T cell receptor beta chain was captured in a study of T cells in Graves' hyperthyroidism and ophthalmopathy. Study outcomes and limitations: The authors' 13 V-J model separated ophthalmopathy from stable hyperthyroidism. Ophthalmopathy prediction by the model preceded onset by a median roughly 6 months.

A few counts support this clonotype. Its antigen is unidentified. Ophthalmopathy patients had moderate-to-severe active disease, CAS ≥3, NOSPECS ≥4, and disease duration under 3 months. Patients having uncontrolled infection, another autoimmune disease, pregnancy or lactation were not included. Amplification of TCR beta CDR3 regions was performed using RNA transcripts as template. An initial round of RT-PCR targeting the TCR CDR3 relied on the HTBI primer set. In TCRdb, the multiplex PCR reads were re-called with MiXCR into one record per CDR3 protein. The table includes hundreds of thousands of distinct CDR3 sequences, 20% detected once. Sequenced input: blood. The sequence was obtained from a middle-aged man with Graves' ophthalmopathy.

The CDR3 here is CASSGSAPRDTQYF. CDR3 nucleotide sequence: TGCGCCAGCAGCGGTAGCGCGCCTCGGGATACGCAGTATTTT. The chain has TRBV5-1 and TRBJ2-3; a possible D gene is TRBD2 (5 bases). The CDR3 sequence is 14 residues long. V was clipped by 4 bases and J by 6 bases, with 15 bases between them. Germline assignment: CDR1 SGHRS and CDR2 YFSETQ.